The 20 T cell receptor beta chains given below trace back to one sample, sequenced in a study of vaccination and CD4 T cells after COVID-19. Treatment defined: roughly ten-day PBMC culture with coronavirus spike peptide pools or control peptides (ViraFEST assay). These CD4+ T cells came from an unexposed donor, sampled before the COVID-19 pandemic (2011-2018). The antigens of these receptors remain unknown. The study sequenced cultured CD4+ T cell DNA using the Oncomine TCR Beta short-read assay. The template was genomic DNA from cultured CD4+ T cells. MiXCR, applied by TCRdb to the PCR reads, yields one record per CDR3 protein. Here the sample spans over 9,000 distinct CDR3 sequences, around a third being singletons. The sample taken for sequencing was CD4+ T cells from blood, cultured in vitro. Receptor source: a human donor in good health.

J is TRBJ1-5 and V is TRBV7-9; D is undetermined. CDR3 length equals 15 residues. Trimming took off 5 bases at V and 1 base at J, with 12 bases between the two ends. CDR1 and CDR2 from the germline V gene are SEHNR and FQNEAQ (reference sequence). The DNA for the CDR3 is TGTGCCAGCAGCGGCGGGTTTTGGAGCAATCAGCCCCAGCATTTT. Its translation is CASSGGFWSNQPQHF.

This clonotype was seen only a few times. The rearrangement links TRBV27 to TRBJ1-4, with 7 bases aligning to TRBD1. CDR1 and CDR2 from the germline V gene are MNHEY and SMNVEV (reference sequence). The CDR3 covers 15 residues. V shed 7 bases, J shed 11 bases, and the junction held 16 bases outside the gene matches. The CDR3, as DNA: TGTGCCAGCAAAAGGCAGGGGGTCGGACTGTGGAAACTGTTTTTT. This codes for CASKRQGVGLWKLFF.

This clonotype was picked up a small number of times. V usage is TRBV15 and J usage is TRBJ2-1; no definite D call. In germline, CDR1 is LNHNV, CDR2 YYDKDF (reference sequence). The length of the CDR3 is 13 residues. The germline V and J ends were trimmed by 1 base and 9 bases, with 10 bases remaining between them. This CDR3 is CATSRGPQAEQFF. The CDR3 nucleotides are TGTGCCACCAGCAGAGGCCCTCAGGCTGAGCAGTTCTTC.

This clonotype is medium-sized by share. CDR3 nucleotides: TGTGCCAGCAGCTTAGGTACTGAAGCTTTCTTT. Amino acids: CASSLGTEAFF. V and J are TRBV7-2 and TRBJ1-1; D not certain. The V end was cut by 1 base, the J end by 5 bases, with 2 bases between. CDR1 SGHTA and CDR2 FQGNSA come from the germline V gene. The length of the CDR3 is 11 residues.

The chain joins TRBV20-1 to TRBJ2-2, with 7 bases that match TRBD2. Trimming took 2 bases from V and 4 from J; bases not matched to a gene: 4. The CDR3 consists of 14 residues. Germline assignment: CDR1 DFQATT and CDR2 SNEGSKA (reference sequence). CDR3 DNA sequence: TGCAGTGCTAGAAATAGCGGGCGCACCGGGGAGCTGTTTTTT. It translates to CSARNSGRTGELFF.

Sample share makes this clonotype large. The V and J genes are TRBV20-1 and TRBJ2-7, with D possibly matching TRBD2 (6 bases). The CDR3 sequence is 14 residues long. From germline, CDR1 is DFQATT and CDR2 SNEGSKA (reference sequence). Trimming took 1 base from V and 7 from J, leaving 17 bases between them. The CDR3 loop is CSARGHLLAGEQYF. The CDR3, as DNA: TGCAGTGCTAGAGGCCATTTACTAGCAGGGGAGCAGTACTTC.

The genes are TRBV6-2 or TRBV6-3 and TRBJ2-2; 8 nucleotides line up with TRBD1. Germline values: CDR1 MNHEY, CDR2 SVGEGT. This CDR3 region has 13 residues. Losses at the gene ends were 5 bases for V and 11 bases for J; bases not matched to a gene: 7. In DNA form, the CDR3 reads TGTGCCAGCAGTCCTCCCGACAGGGGTGAGCTGTTTTTT. Translated: CASSPPDRGELFF.

There are a few counts of this clonotype. This sequence joins TRBV6-4 and TRBJ2-3; 8 positions agree with TRBD2. This CDR3 is 16 amino acids long. J gave up 0 bases and V 6 bases, and 8 bases lay outside the gene matches. CDR1 and CDR2 (germline): MRHNA, SNTAGT. CDR3 coding DNA: TGTGCCAGCAGCCCCCGGGGGGGACATAGCACAGATACGCAGTATTTT. Translation gives CASSPRGGHSTDTQYF.

The chain couples TRBV27 to TRBJ2-7; 7 bases are a match to TRBD1. CDR3 length equals 15 residues. Losses at the gene ends were 7 bases for V and 0 bases for J; bases not matched to a gene: 9. Germline values: CDR1 MNHEY, CDR2 SMNVEV (reference sequence). This CDR3 is CASTLRGGSSYEQYF. CDR3 sequence (DNA): TGTGCCAGCACCCTAAGAGGGGGCAGCTCCTACGAGCAGTACTTC.

V and J are TRBV5-1 and TRBJ2-7, with TRBD2 matching 14 bases. CDR1 is SGHRS and CDR2 is YFSETQ in the germline V gene. CDR3 length: 16 residues. V shed 5 bases and J 7 bases; nucleotides not matched to a gene: 11. CDR3 loop: CASRWGLAGAGGEQYF. In nucleotides, the CDR3 is TGCGCCAGCAGATGGGGACTAGCGGGAGCGGGTGGGGAGCAGTACTTC.

This clonotype has only a few counts. It is unclear where the CDR3 begins or ends on the DNA, so no DNA is shown, and the CDR3 is as TCRdb lists it. CDR3: CASSTSRGADTQYF. The chain employs TRBV28 and TRBJ2-3; TRBD1, the D gene given by the table, was not confirmed from the DNA. The CDR3 has 14 residues if both end residues are counted. Germline V CDR1 and CDR2: MDHEN, SYDVKM.

The chain recombines TRBV29-1 with TRBJ2-3; 9 bases line up with TRBD2. The V gene end was trimmed by 4 bases and the J gene end by 2 bases; junction bases not matched to a gene: 10. The CDR3 length is 16 residues. Germline loops: CDR1 SQVTM, CDR2 ANQGSEA. The DNA for the CDR3 is TGCAGCGTTGTGGGCGGGAGGGCCTCAGTCACAGATACGCAGTATTTT. As protein: CSVVGGRASVTDTQYF.

V gene TRBV4-2 combines with J gene TRBJ1-2; TRBD1 matches 8 bases. Germline V gene lookup returns CDR1 LGHNA and CDR2 YNFKEQ. J gave up 1 base and V 1 base, and 8 bases lay outside the gene matches. The CDR3 has 17 residues. CDR3 loop: CASSQGDRGPHNYGYTF. DNA for the CDR3: TGTGCCAGCAGCCAAGGTGACAGGGGACCTCATAACTATGGCTACACCTTC.

The chain is built from TRBV25-1 and TRBJ2-7, with D perhaps matching TRBD1 (5 bases). V gave up 3 bases and J gave up 6 bases, with 12 bases separating them. Germline CDR1 MGHDK, CDR2 SYGVNS. This CDR3 region has 13 residues. This CDR3 is CASSDRGRAEQYF. In nucleotides, the CDR3 is TGTGCCAGCAGTGATAGGGGTAGGGCCGAGCAGTACTTC.

By share, this clonotype ranks as medium-sized. This chain joins TRBV20-1 and TRBJ2-3, with D uncertain. The CDR3 is made up of 13 amino acids. The V gene lost 1 base and the J gene lost 2 bases, with 7 bases spanning the gap. CDR1 and CDR2 from the germline V gene are DFQATT and SNEGSKA (reference sequence). The CDR3 loop is CSARVASTDTQYF. The DNA for the CDR3 is TGCAGTGCTAGAGTGGCTTCCACAGATACGCAGTATTTT.

This chain joins TRBV5-4 and TRBJ2-5; 12 bases agree with TRBD2. From germline, CDR1 is SGHNT and CDR2 YYREEE (reference sequence). The CDR3 totals 16 residues. V gave up 4 bases and J gave up 2 bases; unmatched junction bases: 6. DNA of the CDR3: TGTGCCAGCAGCATAAGACTAGCGGGAGCTCAAGAGACCCAGTACTTC. This sequence encodes CASSIRLAGAQETQYF.

Notes on this clonotype: One base away lies a much larger clone, so this may be a sequencing read error. This chain links TRBV27 with TRBJ2-6; D is ambiguous. Trimming took 7 bases from V and 3 from J, leaving 13 bases between them. This CDR3 has 15 amino acids. CDR1 is MNHEY, CDR2 SMNVEV, per germline (reference sequence). The CDR3 DNA reads as TGTGCCAGCACCCTAGACAACTGTGGGGCCAACGTCCTGACTTTC. Its translation: CASTLDNCGANVLTF.

The J gene is TRBJ2-7, the V gene TRBV20-1; no firm D call. CDR1 and CDR2 (germline): DFQATT, SNEGSKA (reference sequence). The CDR3 runs 13 residues. Trimming pared 3 bases from V and 4 bases from J, leaving 13 bases between. The CDR3 reads CSASFHKLYEQYF. As DNA, the CDR3 is TGCAGTGCTAGTTTCCACAAGCTTTACGAGCAGTACTTC.

This clonotype turned up a few times. The chain employs TRBV27 and TRBJ2-1; no clear D gene. There are 12 residues in the CDR3. The germline CDR1 and CDR2 sequences are MNHEY and SMNVEV (reference sequence). Trimming took 3 bases from V and 8 from J, leaving 8 bases between them. The CDR3 DNA is TGTGCCAGCAGTTTGCTAGGTGATGAGCAGTTCTTC. Translated: CASSLLGDEQFF.

Judged by abundance, this clonotype is medium-sized. DNA of the CDR3: TGTGCCACCAGCAGAGATGGGGGACAGGGGGAAGGCTACACCTTC. Translating gives CATSRDGGQGEGYTF. The chain combines TRBV15 with TRBJ1-2; 11 positions agree with TRBD1. V was pared by 0 bases and J by 8 bases, with 5 bases of the junction left unmatched. The V gene's germline CDR1 is LNHNV and CDR2 YYDKDF (reference sequence). The CDR3 runs 15 residues.